The 22 T cell receptor beta chains given below trace back to one sample, sequenced in a study of blood T cell repertoires in COVID-19. Sequenced by immunoSEQ multiplex PCR; TCRdb stores in-frame clones only, minus some. The sample has around 78,000 clones; 60% to 85% are singletons. The sample consisted of peripheral blood. These receptors all come from a human donor in a cohort sampled during active COVID-19.

The chain couples TRBV6-1 to TRBJ2-7, with D possibly TRBD2 on 6 matching bases. Germline lookup yields CDR1 MNHNS and CDR2 SASEGT. The CDR3 consists of 15 residues. Deletions cut 2 bases from V and 2 bases from J, with 13 bases between. CDR3 amino acids: CASSERAGRPYEQYF. The DNA for the CDR3 is TGTGCCAGCAGTGAACGGGCGGGAAGGCCCTACGAGCAGTACTTC.

The chain has TRBV6-6 and TRBJ2-1; 10 bases match TRBD2. CDR3 length equals 14 residues. Germline CDR1 is MNHNY and CDR2 is SVGAGI (reference sequence). Losses at the gene ends were 4 bases for V and 8 bases for J; bases not matched to a gene: 5. CDR3 amino acids: CASSSLSGGYEQFF. The CDR3 DNA reads TGTGCCAGCAGTTCCCTTAGCGGGGGGTATGAGCAGTTCTTC.

This clone was counted between two and nine times. This sequence joins TRBV7-9 and TRBJ1-2; D not resolved. Germline V gene sequence: CDR1 SEHNR, CDR2 FQNEAQ (reference sequence). The CDR3 runs to 16 residues. V dropped 5 bases and J dropped 8 bases, with 24 bases sitting between them. CDR3 nucleotides: TGTGCCAGCAGCGTAAAATCGATTGACGGGGAGGGCGGCTACACCTTC. This gives the protein CASSVKSIDGEGGYTF.

The chain couples TRBV5-1 to TRBJ2-5, with 9 bases aligning to TRBD2. The CDR3 is 15 residues long. Germline V gene lookup returns CDR1 SGHRS and CDR2 YFSETQ. V lost 2 bases and J lost 1; bases outside the gene matches: 3. The chain's CDR3 is CASSFSGGIQETQYF. The CDR3 DNA is TGCGCCAGCAGCTTTAGCGGGGGAATCCAAGAGACCCAGTACTTC.

The J gene is TRBJ1-4, the V gene TRBV5-1; no definite D call. V dropped 2 bases and J dropped 0 bases, with 5 bases sitting between them. This CDR3 is built from 14 residues. Germline V gene lookup returns CDR1 SGHRS and CDR2 YFSETQ. CDR3 DNA: TGCGCCAGCAGCTTTACAGCAACTAATGAAAAACTGTTTTTT. It specifies CASSFTATNEKLFF.

The V and J genes are TRBV28 and TRBJ2-5; 11 positions agree with TRBD2. V lost 3 bases and J lost 1; bases outside the gene matches: 4. The CDR3 is 16 residues long. Germline V gives CDR1 MDHEN, CDR2 SYDVKM. CDR3 nucleotide sequence: TGTGCCAGCAGTTTCTCTAGCGGGGGGACCCAAGAGACCCAGTACTTC. Translated: CASSFSSGGTQETQYF.

The chain links TRBV21-1 to TRBJ2-7; the table calls TRBD2, which could not be checked here. TRBV21-1 constitutes a pseudogene. This CDR3 has 14 residues. The CDR3 spells CASSKGERSYEQYF. Here the CDR3 DNA reads TGTGCCAGCAGCAAAGGAGAGAGGTCCTACGAGCAGTACTTC.

V and J are TRBV4-3 and TRBJ2-2; 7 bases match TRBD2. Germline V gene data show CDR1 as LGHNA and CDR2 as YSLEER. The CDR3 runs to 18 residues. Losses at the gene ends were 0 bases for V and 2 bases for J; bases not matched to a gene: 9. CDR3 sequence: CASSQETLAAINTGELFF. The CDR3 nucleotides read TGCGCCAGCAGCCAAGAGACCCTAGCGGCAATTAACACCGGGGAGCTGTTTTTT.

This clone is a singleton in its sample. This sequence joins TRBV7-8 and TRBJ1-1, with D possibly matching TRBD1 (5 bases). Germline CDR1 is SGHVS and CDR2 is FQNEAQ. Trimming stripped 1 base from V and 7 bases from J, with 10 bases between. The CDR3 is 13 amino acids. The CDR3 bases are TGTGCCAGCAGCTTAGAACAGGCCCGTGAAGCTTTCTTT. Its translation is CASSLEQAREAFF. The full variable domain, with the rest looked up from reference TRBV7-8 and TRBJ1-1, is GAGVSQSPRYKVAKRGQDVALRCDPISGHVSLFWYQQALGQGPEFLTYFQNEAQLDKSGLPSDRFFAERPEGSVSTLKIQRTQQEDSAVYLCASSLEQAREAFFGQGTRLTVV.

This chain connects TRBV7-9 to TRBJ2-2; possibly TRBD2 for D (5 bases). V lost 6 bases to trimming and J lost 7 bases, with 12 bases between them. Germline V gives CDR1 SEHNR, CDR2 FQNEAQ (reference sequence). The CDR3 is 13 residues long. CDR3 loop: CASSLLRVGELFF. The CDR3 DNA sequence: TGTGCCAGCAGTTTACTGAGGGTCGGGGAGCTGTTTTTT.

The chain joins TRBV7-2 to TRBJ1-3; D ambiguous. CDR3 size: 15 residues. CDR1 is SGHTA and CDR2 is FQGNSA in the germline V gene. Trimming took off 2 bases at V and 2 bases at J, with 10 bases between the two ends. The CDR3 region is CASSLNGFTGNTIYF. In nucleotides, the CDR3 is TGTGCCAGCAGCTTAAACGGGTTCACTGGAAACACCATATATTTT.

The chain has TRBV21-1 and TRBJ2-3; the D segment call TRBD2 is taken from the table without a DNA check. TRBV21-1 is a pseudogene locus. The CDR3 spans 20 residues. This chain's CDR3 is CASSSQTLLAGDPGGDTQYF. The CDR3 region has the DNA TGTGCCAGCAGCTCCCAAACCTTACTAGCGGGGGATCCCGGTGGAGATACGCAGTATTTT.

V is TRBV11-2 and J is TRBJ1-3; no clear D. The ends were cut back, 7 bases at V and 0 bases at J, with 10 bases in the middle. CDR1 is SGHAT and CDR2 is FQNNGV in the germline V gene. CDR3 length: 14 residues. CDR3 nucleotides: TGTGCCAGCAACCGCGGGAGCTCTGGAAACACCATATATTTT. Protein product: CASNRGSSGNTIYF. Looking up the rest from reference TRBV11-2 and TRBJ1-3 gives the full variable domain: EAGVAQSPRYKIIEKRQSVAFWCNPISGHATLYWYQQILGQGPKLLIQFQNNGVVDDSQLPKDRFSAERLKGVDSTLKIQPAKLEDSAVYLCASNRGSSGNTIYFGEGSWLTVV.

The rearrangement links TRBV9 to TRBJ2-3, with TRBD2 matching over 11 bases. This CDR3 has 15 residues. The junction had 5 bases not matched to a gene; V was cut back by 3 bases and J by 5 bases. Germline CDR1 reads SGDLS; CDR2 reads YYNGEE. The CDR3 bases are TGTGCCAGCAGCGGGGACGGGACTAGCGGAGATACGCAGTATTTT. Amino acid sequence: CASSGDGTSGDTQYF.

The chain joins TRBV7-2 to TRBJ1-3, with TRBD1 matching 7 bases. Germline loops: CDR1 SGHTA, CDR2 FQGNSA. Trimming removed 2 bases from V and 3 bases from J; junction bases left unmatched: 1. The CDR3 sequence is 14 residues long. CDR3 in amino acids: CASSLPGGGNTIYF. CDR3 sequence (DNA): TGTGCCAGCAGCTTACCAGGGGGTGGAAACACCATATATTTT.

The chain combines TRBV9 with TRBJ2-2; 11 positions agree with TRBD2. J lost 5 bases, V lost 3 bases, and 12 bases had no gene match. The V gene's germline CDR1 is SGDLS and CDR2 YYNGEE. The CDR3 has 18 residues. The CDR3 DNA is TGTGCCAGCAGCGCCCTACTAGCGGGGGCCGACCCGACCGGGGAGCTGTTTTTT. Translation: CASSALLAGADPTGELFF.

The rearrangement links TRBV5-1 to TRBJ2-7; 11 nucleotides agree with TRBD2. V trimming: 5 bases; J trimming: 3 bases; junction bases outside the gene matches: 4. The germline CDR1 and CDR2 sequences are SGHRS and YFSETQ. The CDR3 has 14 amino acids. CDR3 DNA: TGCGCCAGCAGAAAGACTAGCGGGGTCTACGAGCAGTACTTC. This encodes CASRKTSGVYEQYF.

In its sample, this clone was seen a few times. This chain uses TRBV7-9 with TRBJ2-7; a weak D match, TRBD2 (5 bases). This CDR3 is 13 amino acids long. Germline loops: CDR1 SEHNR, CDR2 FQNEAQ (reference sequence). The germline V and J ends were trimmed by 2 bases and 5 bases, with 10 bases remaining between them. The CDR3 here is CASSLPKGDEQYF. Here the CDR3 DNA reads TGTGCCAGCAGCTTACCAAAGGGAGACGAGCAGTACTTC.

The V call is TRBV6-1, the J call TRBJ1-3; D not certain. The CDR3 contains 14 residues. With 2 bases removed from V and 1 base from J, the gap between germline ends came to 6 bases. Germline V gene sequence: CDR1 MNHNS, CDR2 SASEGT. CDR3 DNA: TGTGCCAGCAGTGAACGTGAGTCTGGAAACACCATATATTTT. Amino acid sequence: CASSERESGNTIYF.

The chain joins TRBV27 to TRBJ2-7; 9 bases line up with TRBD2. Germline V lookup: CDR1 MNHEY, CDR2 SMNVEV (reference sequence). The V and J ends lost 3 bases and 1 base, in that order; junction bases with no gene match: 16. This CDR3 is built from 19 residues. The CDR3 nucleotides are TGTGCCAGCAGTTTGCGTAGGACGTCCGTAGCGGGGGATTCCTACGAGCAGTACTTC. Amino acids: CASSLRRTSVAGDSYEQYF.

The chain links TRBV3-1 (or the pseudogene TRBV3-2) to TRBJ2-7, with TRBD2 as a possible D gene (7 bases). The CDR3 length is 15 residues. The germline V gene encodes CDR1 LGHDT and CDR2 YNNKEL (reference sequence). The ends were cut back, 4 bases at V and 1 base at J, with 14 bases in the middle. DNA of the CDR3: TGTGCCAGCAGCCTCAAGGGGGAGGGTTCCTACGAGCAGTACTTC. It yields the protein CASSLKGEGSYEQYF.

The chain carries TRBV10-1 and TRBJ2-3; TRBD2 matches at 8 bases. The CDR3 runs to 16 residues. Germline lookup yields CDR1 WNHNN and CDR2 SYGVQD (reference sequence). V gave up 5 bases and J gave up 6 bases; unmatched junction bases: 13. CDR3 in amino acids: CASSPLWGGGHDTQYF. CDR3 nucleotides: TGCGCCAGCAGTCCCCTATGGGGCGGGGGGCACGATACGCAGTATTTT.